Shown below are 27 T cell receptor beta chains from a single sample sequenced in a study of regulatory dendritic cells for organ transplantation. Assay: immunoSEQ multiplex PCR; the TCRdb copy retains only in-frame clones and omits some. This sample carries about 38,000 clones, over 80% of them seen once, and the ten largest clones take 0.11%. Material: naive CD8+ T cells from blood. Subset described: CD45RA+ naive T cells. Receptors originate from a human donor in good health.

This clone was seen a few times. This chain connects TRBV7-9 to TRBJ1-2; TRBD1 might be the D (5 bases). The CDR3 contains 12 residues. Between the trimmed V and J ends, which lost 8 bases and 3 bases, there was a span of 10 bases. Germline lookup yields CDR1 SEHNR and CDR2 FQNEAQ (reference sequence). CDR3 nucleotide sequence: TGTGCCAGCCTGGGGCGGGACTATGGCTACACCTTC. Residues: CASLGRDYGYTF. Together with reference TRBV7-9 and TRBJ1-2, the CDR3 gives the full variable domain: DTGVSQNPRHKITKRGQNVTFRCDPISEHNRLYWYRQTLGQGPEFLTYFQNEAQLEKSRLLSDRFSAERPKGSFSTLEIQRTEQGDSAMYLCASLGRDYGYTFGSGTRLTVV.

This chain connects TRBV6-5 to TRBJ2-1, with D unclear. Trimming left V 8 bases short and J 2 bases short, with 13 bases between. The germline V gene encodes CDR1 MNHEY and CDR2 SVGAGI. The CDR3 is 14 amino acids. The CDR3 protein is CASSLGGAYNEQFF. CDR3 DNA sequence: TGTGCCAGCTCGCTGGGCGGAGCCTACAATGAGCAGTTCTTC.

This chain links TRBV27 with TRBJ2-1, with TRBD1 identical over 8 bases. The germline V gene encodes CDR1 MNHEY and CDR2 SMNVEV (reference sequence). The CDR3 sequence is 12 residues long. The V gene end was trimmed by 3 bases and the J gene end by 8 bases; junction bases not matched to a gene: 0. The CDR3 region is CASSLTGDEQFF. DNA of the CDR3: TGTGCCAGCAGTTTGACAGGGGATGAGCAGTTCTTC.

The chain links TRBV7-9 to TRBJ2-1; TRBD2 matches at 7 bases. With V trimmed by 4 bases and J by 10 bases, 7 bases remained unmatched. CDR1 and CDR2 from the germline V gene are SEHNR and FQNEAQ (reference sequence). The CDR3 totals 13 residues. The CDR3 DNA reads TGTGCCAGCAGCTCCACACTAGCGAGCGAGCAGTTCTTC. Translation gives CASSSTLASEQFF. Full variable domain (rest looked up from reference TRBV7-9 and TRBJ2-1): DTGVSQNPRHKITKRGQNVTFRCDPISEHNRLYWYRQTLGQGPEFLTYFQNEAQLEKSRLLSDRFSAERPKGSFSTLEIQRTEQGDSAMYLCASSSTLASEQFFGPGTRLTVL.

The chain combines TRBV7-2 with TRBJ2-4, with 9 positions matching TRBD2. This CDR3 has 14 amino acids. The ends lost 5 bases at V and 10 bases at J; junction bases unmatched: 9. Germline loops: CDR1 SGHTA, CDR2 FQGNSA. Here the CDR3 DNA reads TGTGCCAGCAGCGCGGCGGGGGGGCCGGGAATTCAGTACTTC. Protein product: CASSAAGGPGIQYF.

This clone was observed a few times. V gene TRBV19 combines with J gene TRBJ2-7; D is unresolved. CDR3 length equals 13 residues. The germline gives CDR1 LNHDA, CDR2 SQIVND (reference sequence). The V end lost 3 bases, the J end lost 2 bases, and 8 bases lay between the germline ends. This chain's CDR3 is CASSISPAYEQYF. CDR3 DNA: TGTGCCAGTAGTATCAGCCCCGCCTACGAGCAGTACTTC. The variable domain in full, completed from reference TRBV19 and TRBJ2-7, reads DGGITQSPKYLFRKEGQNVTLSCEQNLNHDAMYWYRQDPGQGLRLIYYSQIVNDFQKGDIAEGYSVSREKKESFPLTVTSAQKNPTAFYLCASSISPAYEQYFGPGTRLTVT.

As for this clone: Other DNA sequences in this sample translate to the same CDR3. This chain uses TRBV27 with TRBJ2-1; D may correspond to TRBD1 or TRBD2 (5 bases each). Germline V lookup: CDR1 MNHEY, CDR2 SMNVEV (reference sequence). The CDR3 runs 13 residues. The V gene lost 4 bases and the J gene lost 3 bases, with 7 bases spanning the gap. The CDR3 nucleotides read TGTGCCAGCAGTTGGGACCTCTACAATGAGCAGTTCTTC. Protein product: CASSWDLYNEQFF.

The gene calls are TRBV27 and TRBJ2-5; possible D gene TRBD1, 6 bases. CDR3 length: 14 residues. Trimming shortened V by 2 bases and J by 2 bases, and 9 bases separated the two germline ends. The germline V gene encodes CDR1 MNHEY and CDR2 SMNVEV (reference sequence). The CDR3 region has the DNA TGTGCCAGCAGTTTAGGGGGCTTTCAAGAGACCCAGTACTTC. Translation gives CASSLGGFQETQYF.

This clone appeared a single time. The V call is TRBV2, the J call TRBJ2-3; D may be TRBD1 or TRBD2 (5 bases each). Germline assignment: CDR1 SNHLY and CDR2 FYNNEI. This CDR3 is 15 amino acids long. The V gene lost 3 bases and the J gene lost 2 bases, with 12 bases spanning the gap. The CDR3: CASSDTGPNTDTQYF. DNA for the CDR3: TGTGCCAGCAGTGATACGGGACCCAACACAGATACGCAGTATTTT.

The chain is built from TRBV13 and TRBJ2-2, with TRBD2 identical over 8 bases. This CDR3 is 17 amino acids long. CDR1 is PRHDT and CDR2 is FYEKMQ in the germline V gene (reference sequence). With 5 bases clipped from V and 3 bases from J, the junction kept 11 bases outside the gene matches. The CDR3: CASSHDNSGKYTGELFF. The CDR3 nucleotides are TGTGCCAGCAGCCACGACAATAGCGGGAAATACACCGGGGAGCTGTTTTTT.

V usage is TRBV2 and J usage is TRBJ1-1, with D unresolved. Trimming cost V 10 bases and J 2 bases, with 8 bases left between them. Germline V CDR1 and CDR2: SNHLY, FYNNEI. This CDR3 contains 11 residues. The CDR3 nucleotides read TGTGCCACCTGGGCTAACACTGAAGCTTTCTTT. Translation: CATWANTEAFF.

The V call is TRBV6-5, the J call TRBJ1-2; TRBD1 agrees at 8 bases. Germline CDR1 reads MNHEY; CDR2 reads SVGAGI. V was pared by 6 bases and J by 3 bases, with 6 bases of the junction left unmatched. The CDR3 runs 14 residues. The CDR3 protein is CASREDRAYYGYTF. The CDR3 DNA sequence: TGTGCCAGCAGGGAGGACAGGGCTTACTATGGCTACACCTTC.

The CDR3 spells CSVVGNEKLFF. CDR3 sequence (DNA): TGCAGCGTTGTAGGGAATGAAAAACTGTTTTTT. The V call is TRBV29-1, the J call TRBJ1-4; D is undetermined. Trimming removed 4 bases from V and 5 bases from J, with 5 bases in between. Germline V gene data show CDR1 as SQVTM and CDR2 as ANQGSEA. The CDR3 extends over 11 amino acids.

J is TRBJ1-2 and V is TRBV5-4; TRBD1 might be the D (6 bases). V lost 0 bases and J lost 2, with 11 bases in between. Germline V lookup: CDR1 SGHNT, CDR2 YYREEE (reference sequence). The CDR3 runs to 15 residues. In nucleotides, the CDR3 is TGTGCCAGCAGCTTGGATGGGGGCCCAAACTATGGCTACACCTTC. It is translated as CASSLDGGPNYGYTF.

V and J are TRBV4-3 and TRBJ2-1; 10 bases agree with TRBD2. This CDR3 is 18 amino acids long. Germline values: CDR1 LGHNA, CDR2 YSLEER. V dropped 0 bases and J dropped 7; count of bases not matched to a gene: 12. The CDR3 DNA reads TGCGCCAGCAGCCAAGATATGATAGCGGGGGGAAGCCGAAATGAGCAGTTCTTC. Amino acid sequence: CASSQDMIAGGSRNEQFF.

CDR3 amino acids: CASSVGLAGVKDTQYF. The CDR3 DNA is TGTGCCAGCAGCGTGGGACTAGCGGGAGTGAAAGATACGCAGTATTTT. The J gene is TRBJ2-3, the V gene TRBV9, with 14 positions matching TRBD2. The CDR3 is 16 residues long. Germline V CDR1 and CDR2: SGDLS, YYNGEE. V gave up 2 bases and J gave up 5 bases; unmatched junction bases: 4. The variable domain in full, with the rest retrieved from reference TRBV9 and TRBJ2-3, is DSGVTQTPKHLITATGQRVTLRCSPRSGDLSVYWYQQSLDQGLQFLIQYYNGEERAKGNILERFSAQQFPDLHSELNLSSLELGDSALYFCASSVGLAGVKDTQYFGPGTRLTVL.

The rearrangement joins TRBV7-9 to TRBJ2-5; D is unresolved. The CDR3 is 14 residues long. Deletions cut 5 bases from V and 5 bases from J, with 15 bases between. Germline-derived CDR1 and CDR2 are SEHNR and FQNEAQ (reference sequence). The CDR3 spells CASSVDPTWETQYF. The CDR3 coding sequence is TGTGCCAGCAGCGTTGACCCCACTTGGGAGACCCAGTACTTC. The variable domain in full, completed from reference TRBV7-9 and TRBJ2-5, reads DTGVSQNPRHKITKRGQNVTFRCDPISEHNRLYWYRQTLGQGPEFLTYFQNEAQLEKSRLLSDRFSAERPKGSFSTLEIQRTEQGDSAMYLCASSVDPTWETQYFGPGTRLLVL.

This sequence joins TRBV6-6 and TRBJ2-3; no clear D gene. Germline V gene lookup returns CDR1 MNHNY and CDR2 SVGAGI (reference sequence). This CDR3 spans 15 amino acids. Trimming removed 0 bases at V and 6 bases at J, with 13 bases between. CDR3 bases: TGTGCCAGCAGTTACTCTGGCAGCCCGGGCGATACGCAGTATTTT. It specifies CASSYSGSPGDTQYF.

The chain uses TRBV7-6 and TRBJ2-3, with 8 bases matching TRBD2. Germline V gives CDR1 SGHVS, CDR2 FNYEAQ. The V segment lost 11 bases and the J segment 4 bases; nucleotides outside the gene matches: 8. The CDR3 spans 13 residues. The CDR3 bases are TGTGCCGTAAGGAAGCGGGAGTCAGATACGCAGTATTTT. This encodes CAVRKRESDTQYF.

V usage is TRBV7-9 and J usage is TRBJ1-2, with D perhaps TRBD1 (5 bases). The CDR3 has 14 residues. Germline V gene sequence: CDR1 SEHNR, CDR2 FQNEAQ (reference sequence). V was trimmed by 3 bases and J by 2 bases, leaving 10 bases between them. CDR3 DNA: TGTGCCAGCAGCTTGGACGGGACCAACTATGGCTACACCTTC. Its translation: CASSLDGTNYGYTF.

The chain combines TRBV7-8 with TRBJ2-2, with TRBD2 identical over 8 bases. V dropped 11 bases and J dropped 1; count of bases not matched to a gene: 6. CDR3 length: 14 amino acids. CDR1 is SGHVS, CDR2 FQNEAQ, per germline. CDR3 sequence: CAGASGRNTGELFF. CDR3 nucleotides: TGTGCCGGGGCGAGCGGGAGGAACACCGGGGAGCTGTTTTTT. The entire variable domain, with the rest obtained from reference TRBV7-8 and TRBJ2-2, is as follows: GAGVSQSPRYKVAKRGQDVALRCDPISGHVSLFWYQQALGQGPEFLTYFQNEAQLDKSGLPSDRFFAERPEGSVSTLKIQRTQQEDSAVYLCAGASGRNTGELFFGEGSRLTVL.

V usage is TRBV6-5 and J usage is TRBJ2-3; maybe TRBD2 (6 bases). The CDR3 length is 16 residues. The V gene's germline CDR1 is MNHEY and CDR2 SVGAGI. V lost 0 bases and J 4 bases, leaving 14 bases between the germline ends. Written as DNA, the CDR3 is TGTGCCAGCAGTTACTCGTCGACTAGGCGGGCAGATACGCAGTATTTT. Its translation is CASSYSSTRRADTQYF.

This chain joins TRBV4-1 and TRBJ2-1; D may match TRBD1 or TRBD2 (7 bases each). Trimming pared 8 bases from V and 5 bases from J, leaving 19 bases between. The CDR3 runs 15 residues. Per the germline V gene, CDR1 is MGHRA and CDR2 is YSYEKL. CDR3 sequence reads: CASQGGGGLHNEQFF. In DNA, the CDR3 is TGCGCCAGCCAGGGGGGAGGGGGCCTCCACAATGAGCAGTTCTTC.

The chain joins TRBV13 to TRBJ2-7; D gene ambiguous. Germline assignment: CDR1 PRHDT and CDR2 FYEKMQ (reference sequence). The CDR3 runs 13 residues. V lost 2 bases to trimming and J lost 0 bases, with 5 bases between them. As DNA, the CDR3 is TGTGCCAGCAGCTTATACAACTCCTACGAGCAGTACTTC. It codes for CASSLYNSYEQYF.

This chain connects TRBV7-9 to TRBJ2-5; D gene unclear. The CDR3 is 15 amino acids. Trimming shortened V by 4 bases and J by 1 base, and 13 bases separated the two germline ends. Germline loops: CDR1 SEHNR, CDR2 FQNEAQ (reference sequence). CDR3 sequence: CASSYLPELQETQYF. The CDR3 bases are TGTGCCAGCAGCTATTTACCAGAGCTCCAAGAGACCCAGTACTTC.

This clone was recorded only once. The gene calls are TRBV27 and TRBJ2-7; TRBD2 matches 8 bases. The CDR3 contains 14 residues. The V gene's germline CDR1 is MNHEY and CDR2 SMNVEV (reference sequence). V shed 1 base and J 4 bases; nucleotides not matched to a gene: 3. CDR3: CASSLFTSGYEQYF. In DNA form, the CDR3 reads TGTGCCAGCAGTTTATTTACTAGCGGTTACGAGCAGTACTTC.

The rearrangement joins TRBV4-3 to TRBJ2-1, with a weak D call TRBD2 (6 bases). The V end lost 0 bases, the J end lost 1 base, and 10 bases lay between the germline ends. CDR3 length equals 16 residues. Germline loops: CDR1 LGHNA, CDR2 YSLEER. The CDR3 is CASSQDLTSSYNEQFF. In DNA form, the CDR3 reads TGCGCCAGCAGCCAAGATTTGACTAGTTCCTACAATGAGCAGTTCTTC.